Presented here are 18 T cell receptor beta chains from one specimen sequenced in a study of identical twins. TCRdb reprocessed the 5' RACE reads with MiXCR, giving one entry per CDR3 protein. This table holds approximately 1.8 million distinct CDR3 sequences, less than 40% found once. What was sequenced was cord blood. These receptors were collected from a newborn girl in good health.

This clonotype showed up many times. V is TRBV7-2 and J is TRBJ2-7, with 9 bases aligning to TRBD2. Germline loops: CDR1 SGHTA, CDR2 FQGNSA. The trim removed 1 base at V and 0 bases at J, leaving 4 bases unmatched. The CDR3 sequence is 16 residues long. CDR3 sequence reads: CASSLGLAANSYEQYF. CDR3 nucleotide sequence: TGTGCCAGCAGCTTAGGACTAGCGGCTAACTCCTACGAGCAGTACTTC.

V and J are TRBV12-3 or TRBV12-4 and TRBJ2-2; D uncertain. The V end was cut by 5 bases, the J end by 0 bases, with 13 bases between. This CDR3 is 16 amino acids long. DNA for the CDR3: TGTGCCAGCAGTCCGCTAGGGCCCCCGAACACCGGGGAGCTGTTTTTT. It codes for CASSPLGPPNTGELFF.

This clonotype was seen a handful of times. This sequence joins TRBV27 and TRBJ2-1, with 11 bases lining up with TRBD2. The CDR3 length is 17 residues. The V segment lost 5 bases and the J segment 3 bases; nucleotides outside the gene matches: 9. CDR1 and CDR2 (germline): MNHEY, SMNVEV (reference sequence). CDR3 sequence: CASSLLSGTSGYNEQFF. As DNA, the CDR3 is TGTGCCAGCAGTCTGCTCTCCGGGACTAGCGGCTACAATGAGCAGTTCTTC.

The sample holds a few counts of this clonotype. The rearrangement links TRBV11-2 to TRBJ2-5; maybe TRBD1 (7 bases). In germline, CDR1 is SGHAT, CDR2 FQNNGV. The V end was cut by 4 bases, the J end by 0 bases, with 15 bases between. There are 16 residues in the CDR3. The CDR3 is CASSSLRGAYQETQYF. The CDR3 DNA reads as TGTGCCAGCAGCTCCCTCAGGGGGGCTTACCAAGAGACCCAGTACTTC.

A remark on this clonotype: A much larger clone is a single base away; this may be a read error. The chain carries TRBV20-1 and TRBJ2-7; 13 bases align to TRBD2. CDR3 length: 15 residues. Germline CDR1 DFQATT, CDR2 SNEGSKA (reference sequence). The CDR3 DNA is TGCAGTCTGGGACTAGCGGGATATATCTCCCACGAGCAGTACTTC. Its protein product is CSLGLAGYISHEQYF.

In regard to this clonotype: This may stem from a read error, because a much larger clone lies one nucleotide away. The chain employs TRBV29-1 and TRBJ2-1, with 9 bases matching TRBD2. The J segment lost 13 bases and the V segment lost 7 bases, leaving 17 bases of the junction unmatched. The CDR3 spans 14 residues. The germline V gene encodes CDR1 SQVTM and CDR2 ANQGSEA. The CDR3 nucleotides are TGCAGCGGCTCATTAGCGGGAGCTAGGGAGACCCAGTTCTTC. As protein: CSGSLAGARETQFF.

This clonotype was observed a few times. V usage is TRBV20-1 and J usage is TRBJ2-7; 7 bases line up with TRBD1. Germline V gene sequence: CDR1 DFQATT, CDR2 SNEGSKA (reference sequence). The V and J ends lost 1 base and 5 bases, in that order; junction bases with no gene match: 8. This CDR3 region has 14 residues. This CDR3 reads CSARGTGTAHEQYF. Written as DNA, the CDR3 is TGCAGTGCTAGAGGGACCGGGACAGCCCACGAGCAGTACTTC.

The genes are TRBV14 and TRBJ2-1; 10 bases line up with TRBD2. V trimming: 4 bases; J trimming: 8 bases; junction bases outside the gene matches: 8. Germline values: CDR1 SGHDN, CDR2 FVKESK. The CDR3 loop spans 15 amino acids. The CDR3 here is CASSLTGLALYEQFF. The CDR3 DNA reads TGTGCCAGCAGCCTAACGGGACTAGCGCTCTATGAGCAGTTCTTC.

Written as DNA, the CDR3 is TGTGCCAGCAGCCCTAGCGGGAGGGCTGAAGATACGCAGTATTTT. Its translation is CASSPSGRAEDTQYF. The chain is built from TRBV11-2 and TRBJ2-3; 12 bases are a match to TRBD2. With V trimmed by 5 bases and J by 5 bases, 5 bases remained unmatched. This CDR3 has 15 residues. CDR1 is SGHAT, CDR2 FQNNGV, per germline.

Only a few counts were recorded for this clonotype. The chain joins TRBV7-2 to TRBJ2-1; D possibly corresponds to TRBD2 (6 bases). The CDR3 is made up of 13 amino acids. Germline values: CDR1 SGHTA, CDR2 FQGNSA. With 1 base removed from V and 10 bases from J, the gap between germline ends came to 11 bases. In DNA form, the CDR3 reads TGTGCCAGCAGCTTAGGACTAGTTTTAGAGCAGTTCTTC. Its protein product is CASSLGLVLEQFF.

The chain recombines TRBV4-2 with TRBJ2-6; no clear D gene. V was pared by 0 bases and J by 0 bases, with 15 bases between. This CDR3 is 19 amino acids long. The germline V gene has CDR1 LGHNA and CDR2 YNFKEQ. CDR3 bases: TGTGCCAGCAGCCAAGAATCCGGGTCAGGTTCCTCTGGGGCCAACGTCCTGACTTTC. Translating it yields CASSQESGSGSSGANVLTF.

The V and J genes are TRBV6-2 or TRBV6-3 and TRBJ1-1; D gene uncertain. The germline V and J ends were trimmed by 2 bases and 4 bases, with 11 bases remaining between them. The CDR3 is made up of 14 amino acids. Germline values: CDR1 MNHEY, CDR2 SVGEGT. CDR3 DNA: TGTGCCAGCAGTTACGGCATCCCGGGCACTGAAGCTTTCTTT. Translation gives CASSYGIPGTEAFF.

This rearrangement joins TRBV10-3 to TRBJ1-2; TRBD1 matches at 7 bases. V lost 6 bases to trimming and J lost 0 bases; unmatched junction nucleotides: 7. The CDR3 covers 15 residues. From germline, CDR1 is ENHRY and CDR2 SYGVKD. Here the CDR3 reads CAIRQGQSTNYGYTF. Here the CDR3 DNA reads TGTGCCATCAGGCAGGGACAGAGCACTAACTATGGCTACACCTTC.

The chain is built from TRBV7-9 and TRBJ1-2; D might be TRBD1 (6 bases). CDR3 length equals 15 residues. Germline-derived CDR1 and CDR2 are SEHNR and FQNEAQ (reference sequence). V dropped 1 base and J dropped 5 bases, with 14 bases sitting between them. DNA of the CDR3: TGTGCCAGCAGCTTAGTAGGGGGAAGTCTATATGGCTACACCTTC. Translated: CASSLVGGSLYGYTF.

This clonotype turned up a few times. The rearrangement joins TRBV28 to TRBJ1-2; no clear D. This CDR3 region has 13 residues. V was trimmed by 2 bases and J by 8 bases, leaving 12 bases between them. CDR1 and CDR2 from the germline V gene are MDHEN and SYDVKM. The CDR3 coding sequence is TGTGCCAGCAGTTTAAACCCCCGGGGAGGCTACACCTTC. This translates into CASSLNPRGGYTF.

On this clonotype itself: Germline is not matched at one junction end, which may reflect a read error. V gene TRBV29-1 combines with J gene TRBJ2-3; D is undetermined. The CDR3 is 14 amino acids. Germline loops: CDR1 SQVTM, CDR2 ANQGSEA. The CDR3 loop is CSVVEKRTTDAQYF. The CDR3 bases are TGCAGCGTTGTGGAGAAGCGAACCACAGATGCGCAGTATTTT.

This clonotype was observed once. V is TRBV2 and J is TRBJ1-5; 7 bases are a match to TRBD1. J lost 3 bases, V lost 1 base, and 9 bases had no gene match. Germline CDR1 SNHLY, CDR2 FYNNEI. The CDR3 loop spans 17 amino acids. CDR3 in DNA: TGTGCCAGCAGTGAAGAAGGGGGCCTAATAGTCAATCAGCCCCAGCATTTT. This sequence encodes CASSEEGGLIVNQPQHF.

This clonotype appeared a few times. The chain recombines TRBV20-1 with TRBJ2-7, with 12 positions matching TRBD1. The V segment lost 6 bases and the J segment 6 bases; nucleotides outside the gene matches: 3. This CDR3 has 12 amino acids. Per germline, CDR1 DFQATT and CDR2 SNEGSKA (reference sequence). The CDR3, as DNA: TGCAGTGCCAGGGGACAGGGGGCCGAGCAGTACTTC. Amino acids: CSARGQGAEQYF.